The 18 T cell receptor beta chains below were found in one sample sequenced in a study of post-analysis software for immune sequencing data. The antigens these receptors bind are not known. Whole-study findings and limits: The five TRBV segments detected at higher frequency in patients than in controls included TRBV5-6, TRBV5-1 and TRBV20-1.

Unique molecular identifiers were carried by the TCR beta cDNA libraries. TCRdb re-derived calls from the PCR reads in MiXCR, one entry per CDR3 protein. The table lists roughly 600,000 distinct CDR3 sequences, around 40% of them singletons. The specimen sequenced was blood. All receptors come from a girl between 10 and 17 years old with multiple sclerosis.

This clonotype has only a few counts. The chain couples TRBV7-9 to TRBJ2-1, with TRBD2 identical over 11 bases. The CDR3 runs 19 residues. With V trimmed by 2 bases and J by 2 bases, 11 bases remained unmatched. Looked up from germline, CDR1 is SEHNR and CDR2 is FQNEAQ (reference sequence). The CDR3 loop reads CASSLLDSGGAVPYNEQFF. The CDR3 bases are TGTGCCAGCAGCTTACTGGATAGCGGGGGGGCTGTCCCCTACAATGAGCAGTTCTTC.

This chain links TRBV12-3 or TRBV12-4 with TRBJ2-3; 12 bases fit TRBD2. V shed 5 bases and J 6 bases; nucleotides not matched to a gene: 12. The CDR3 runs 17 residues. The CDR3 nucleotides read TGTGCCAGCAGTCGCCCCCCCCTAGCGGGAGGGCCGGATACGCAGTATTTT. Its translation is CASSRPPLAGGPDTQYF.

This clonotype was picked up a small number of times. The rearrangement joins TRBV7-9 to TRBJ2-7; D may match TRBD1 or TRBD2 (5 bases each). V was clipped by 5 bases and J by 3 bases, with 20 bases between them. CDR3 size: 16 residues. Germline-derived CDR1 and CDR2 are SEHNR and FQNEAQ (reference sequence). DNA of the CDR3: TGTGCCAGCAGCCCCCTCTCCGGGACCGATTTCTACGAGCAGTACTTC. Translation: CASSPLSGTDFYEQYF.

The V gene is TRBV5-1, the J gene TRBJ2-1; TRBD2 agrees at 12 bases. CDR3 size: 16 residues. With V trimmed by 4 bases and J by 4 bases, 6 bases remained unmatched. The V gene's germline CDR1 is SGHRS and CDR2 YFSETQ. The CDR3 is CASSGPLAGGYNEQFF. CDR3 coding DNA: TGCGCCAGCAGCGGTCCTCTAGCGGGGGGGTACAATGAGCAGTTCTTC.

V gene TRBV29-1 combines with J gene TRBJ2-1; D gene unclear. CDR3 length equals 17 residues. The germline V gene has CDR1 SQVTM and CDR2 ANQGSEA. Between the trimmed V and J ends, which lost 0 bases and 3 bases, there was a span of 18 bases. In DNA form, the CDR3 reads TGCAGCGTTGAAGATCCAATCATTACAATCCTCTACAATGAGCAGTTCTTC. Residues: CSVEDPIITILYNEQFF.

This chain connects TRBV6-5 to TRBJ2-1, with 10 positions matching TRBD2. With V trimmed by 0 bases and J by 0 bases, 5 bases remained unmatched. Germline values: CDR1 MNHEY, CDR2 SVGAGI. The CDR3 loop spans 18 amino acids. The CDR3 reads CASSYSSGGPNSYNEQFF. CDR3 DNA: TGTGCCAGCAGTTACTCTAGCGGGGGGCCGAACTCCTACAATGAGCAGTTCTTC.

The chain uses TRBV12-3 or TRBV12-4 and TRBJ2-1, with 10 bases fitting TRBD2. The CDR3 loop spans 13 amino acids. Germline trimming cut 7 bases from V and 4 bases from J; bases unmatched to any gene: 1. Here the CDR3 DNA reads TGTGCCAGCACGACTAGCGGGTACAATGAGCAGTTCTTC. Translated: CASTTSGYNEQFF.

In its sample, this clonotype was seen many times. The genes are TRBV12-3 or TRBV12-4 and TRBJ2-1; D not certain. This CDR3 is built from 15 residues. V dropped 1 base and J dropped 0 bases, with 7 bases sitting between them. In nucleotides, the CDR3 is TGTGCCAGCAGTTTAGACAGTAGCTCCTACAATGAGCAGTTCTTC. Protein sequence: CASSLDSSSYNEQFF.

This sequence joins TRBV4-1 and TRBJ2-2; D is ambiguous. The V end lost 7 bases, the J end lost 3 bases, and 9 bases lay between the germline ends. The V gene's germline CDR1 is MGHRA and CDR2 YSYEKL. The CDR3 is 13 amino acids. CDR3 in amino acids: CASTRLDTGELFF. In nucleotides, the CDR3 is TGCGCCAGCACGCGGCTCGACACCGGGGAGCTGTTTTTT.

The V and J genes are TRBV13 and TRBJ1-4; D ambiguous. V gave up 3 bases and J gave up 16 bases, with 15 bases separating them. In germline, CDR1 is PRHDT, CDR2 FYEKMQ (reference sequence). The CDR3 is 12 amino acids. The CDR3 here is CASSFIAGERFF. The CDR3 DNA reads TGTGCCAGCAGCTTTATAGCAGGTGAACGGTTTTTT.

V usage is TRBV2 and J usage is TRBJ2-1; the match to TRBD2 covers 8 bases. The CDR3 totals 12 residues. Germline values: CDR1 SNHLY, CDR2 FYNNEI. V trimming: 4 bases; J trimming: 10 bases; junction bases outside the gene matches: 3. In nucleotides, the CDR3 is TGTGCCAGCAGTGGGACTAGCCGAGAGCAGTTCTTC. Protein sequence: CASSGTSREQFF.

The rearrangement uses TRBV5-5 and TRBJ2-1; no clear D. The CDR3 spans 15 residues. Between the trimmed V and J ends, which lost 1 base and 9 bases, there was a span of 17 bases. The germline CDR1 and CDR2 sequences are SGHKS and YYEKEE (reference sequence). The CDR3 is CASSLMGLELGEQFF. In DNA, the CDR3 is TGTGCCAGCAGCTTGATGGGCCTTGAGCTAGGTGAGCAGTTCTTC.

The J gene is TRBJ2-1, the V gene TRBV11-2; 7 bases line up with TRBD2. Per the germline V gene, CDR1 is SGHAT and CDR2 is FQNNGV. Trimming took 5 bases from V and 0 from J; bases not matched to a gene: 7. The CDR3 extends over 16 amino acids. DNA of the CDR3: TGTGCCAGCAGCACCCCGCGGGGGAGCTCCTACAATGAGCAGTTCTTC. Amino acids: CASSTPRGSSYNEQFF.

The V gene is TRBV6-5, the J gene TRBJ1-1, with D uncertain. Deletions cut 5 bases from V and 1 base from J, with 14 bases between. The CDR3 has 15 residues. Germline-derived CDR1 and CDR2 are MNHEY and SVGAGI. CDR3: CASSQLGTGNTEAFF. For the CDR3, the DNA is TGTGCCAGCAGTCAACTGGGTACTGGGAACACTGAAGCTTTCTTT.

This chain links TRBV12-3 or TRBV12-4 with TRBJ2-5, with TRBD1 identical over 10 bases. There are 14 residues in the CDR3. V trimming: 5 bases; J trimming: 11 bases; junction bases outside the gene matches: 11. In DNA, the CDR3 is TGTGCCAGCAGTGAGGACAGGGGGGACAATGAGCAGTACTTC. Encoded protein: CASSEDRGDNEQYF.

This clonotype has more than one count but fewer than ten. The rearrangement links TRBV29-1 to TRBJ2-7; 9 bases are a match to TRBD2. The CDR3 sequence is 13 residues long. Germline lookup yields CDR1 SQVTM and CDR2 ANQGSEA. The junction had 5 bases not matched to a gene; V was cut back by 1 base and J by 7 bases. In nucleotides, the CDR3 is TGCAGCGTTGAAGGCGGGAGGGGAGGTGAGCAGTACTTC. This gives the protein CSVEGGRGGEQYF.

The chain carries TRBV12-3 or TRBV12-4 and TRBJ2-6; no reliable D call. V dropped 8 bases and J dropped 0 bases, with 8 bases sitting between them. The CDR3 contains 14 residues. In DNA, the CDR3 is TGTGCCAGCGCAACAGCCTCTGGGGCCAACGTCCTGACTTTC. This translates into CASATASGANVLTF.

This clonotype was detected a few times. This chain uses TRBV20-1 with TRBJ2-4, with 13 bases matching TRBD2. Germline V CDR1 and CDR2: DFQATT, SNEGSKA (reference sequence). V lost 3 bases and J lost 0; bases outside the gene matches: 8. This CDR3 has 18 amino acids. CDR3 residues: CSASDRGLAGLAKNIQYF. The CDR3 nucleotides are TGCAGTGCTAGCGACAGGGGACTAGCGGGACTAGCCAAAAACATTCAGTACTTC.